Following are 12 T cell receptor beta chains from one sample sequenced in a study of shared clonotypes between healthy human individuals. The repertoire was sequenced with immunoSEQ multiplex PCR; TCRdb's copy has only in-frame clones and lacks some. Of roughly 2,500,000 clones in the sample, 93% were seen once. The sample was naive CD4+ T cells from PBMCs. The sample's subset: CD45RA+ positively selected. The receptors derive from a young man in good health. Some clones in this sample may be carry-over from other donors' samples.

The chain employs TRBV5-4 and TRBJ2-7; 11 positions agree with TRBD1. The V and J ends lost 4 bases and 5 bases, in that order; junction bases with no gene match: 5. There are 14 residues in the CDR3. The germline CDR1 and CDR2 sequences are SGHNT and YYREEE (reference sequence). The CDR3 DNA follows: TGTGCCAGCAGCAGCCCGGACAGGGGGCACGAGCAGTACTTC. Residues: CASSSPDRGHEQYF. The entire variable domain, with the rest obtained from reference TRBV5-4 and TRBJ2-7, is as follows: ETGVTQSPTHLIKTRGQQVTLRCSSQSGHNTVSWYQQALGQGPQFIFQYYREEENGRGNFPPRFSGLQFPNYSSELNVNALELDDSALYLCASSSPDRGHEQYFGPGTRLTVT.

The chain links TRBV7-9 to TRBJ1-5; D remains ambiguous. The V and J ends lost 4 bases and 5 bases respectively, with 9 bases between them. CDR1 is SEHNR and CDR2 is FQNEAQ in the germline V gene (reference sequence). This CDR3 region has 13 residues. The CDR3 region has the DNA TGTGCCAGCAGCTCAGGTGCGGATCAGCCCCAGCATTTT. It encodes CASSSGADQPQHF.

The rearrangement links TRBV28 to TRBJ1-2; no clear D. CDR3 length: 13 residues. V was shortened by 2 bases and J by 7 bases, with 11 bases between the two germline ends. The V gene's germline CDR1 is MDHEN and CDR2 SYDVKM. CDR3 coding DNA: TGTGCCAGCAGTTTAAGGGAACGAAGTGGCTACACCTTC. Its protein is CASSLRERSGYTF.

The sample holds a few counts of this clone. The chain recombines TRBV19 with TRBJ2-3; 7 bases line up with TRBD1. V dropped 5 bases and J dropped 3; count of bases not matched to a gene: 14. Germline V lookup: CDR1 LNHDA, CDR2 SQIVND (reference sequence). This CDR3 is built from 17 residues. Here the CDR3 DNA reads TGTGCCAGTAGTCCCGACAGGGCCTCATTCGGGACAGATACGCAGTATTTT. As protein: CASSPDRASFGTDTQYF.

This clone was seen a single time. The chain joins TRBV28 to TRBJ1-1; D gene ambiguous. V was cut by 2 bases and J by 3 bases, with 10 bases left in between. The CDR3 is made up of 14 amino acids. The germline gives CDR1 MDHEN, CDR2 SYDVKM. CDR3 protein: CASSLGRWDTEAFF. In nucleotides, the CDR3 is TGTGCCAGCAGTTTAGGCAGGTGGGACACTGAAGCTTTCTTT.

Details on this clone: Within the sample, other DNA sequences also encode this same CDR3. The rearrangement uses TRBV10-3 and TRBJ2-1; 9 nucleotides align to TRBD2. The trim removed 2 bases at V and 4 bases at J, leaving 6 bases unmatched. This CDR3 has 16 residues. CDR1 and CDR2 (germline): ENHRY, SYGVKD. CDR3 bases: TGTGCCATCAGTGAGGTAGCTAGCGGGACTTACAATGAGCAGTTCTTC. This sequence encodes CAISEVASGTYNEQFF.

This chain links TRBV2 with TRBJ2-7; TRBD1 matches at 7 bases. The germline CDR1 and CDR2 sequences are SNHLY and FYNNEI. The CDR3 has 13 residues. Trimming took 7 bases from V and 7 from J; bases not matched to a gene: 10. The CDR3 loop reads CASIPQGVGEQYF. CDR3 bases: TGTGCCAGCATCCCCCAGGGGGTAGGTGAGCAGTACTTC.

The chain recombines TRBV4-1 with TRBJ2-7; D is possibly TRBD2 (6 bases). The V gene lost 0 bases and the J gene lost 1 base, with 13 bases spanning the gap. CDR1 and CDR2 from the germline V gene are MGHRA and YSYEKL. The CDR3 is 16 amino acids. The CDR3 DNA reads TGCGCCAGCAGCCAAGATATCCGGGAGCCGTCCTACGAGCAGTACTTC. Residues: CASSQDIREPSYEQYF.

The V call is TRBV6-1, the J call TRBJ2-7; D might be TRBD1 or TRBD2, each matching 5 bases. This CDR3 is built from 15 residues. Trimming removed 7 bases at V and 3 bases at J, with 19 bases between. Germline V lookup: CDR1 MNHNS, CDR2 SASEGT. CDR3 in amino acids: CASIGERTPYYEQYF. The CDR3 DNA sequence: TGTGCCAGCATCGGGGAGAGGACACCATACTACGAGCAGTACTTC.

The V and J genes are TRBV7-8 and TRBJ2-5; no definite D call. Trimming removed 4 bases from V and 2 bases from J, with 14 bases in between. CDR3 length: 15 residues. CDR1 is SGHVS, CDR2 FQNEAQ, per germline. The CDR3 loop is CASSSGVGIQETQYF. The CDR3 region has the DNA TGTGCCAGCAGCTCTGGGGTGGGTATACAAGAGACCCAGTACTTC.

About this clone: Additional DNA sequences in this sample encode the identical CDR3. This rearrangement joins TRBV28 to TRBJ2-7; D gene uncertain. Trimming removed 6 bases at V and 6 bases at J, with 9 bases between. Germline V gives CDR1 MDHEN, CDR2 SYDVKM. The CDR3 extends over 11 amino acids. CDR3 bases: TGTGCCAGCAGCCTACTCGGCGAGCAGTACTTC. Its translation: CASSLLGEQYF.

This clone was counted only a few times. CDR3 nucleotides: TGCGCCAGCAGCCAAGTTCTCCTAGCGGGAGTCGATGAGCAGTTCTTC. This translates into CASSQVLLAGVDEQFF. The chain couples TRBV4-1 to TRBJ2-1, with 10 bases fitting TRBD2. V lost 1 base and J lost 8; bases outside the gene matches: 8. This CDR3 has 16 amino acids. Germline lookup yields CDR1 MGHRA and CDR2 YSYEKL.